This entry describes one TCR beta chain. Repertoires were generated with immunoSEQ multiplex PCR, while TCRdb's copy carries only in-frame clones and drops some. The table includes about 2 million clones, roughly 95% detected once. This sample was taken from a study of shared clonotypes between healthy human individuals. V lost 5 bases, J lost 0 bases, and 5 bases stayed unmatched. The CDR3 extends over 17 amino acids. The germline V gene encodes CDR1 SEHNR and CDR2 FQNEAQ (reference sequence). CD8 cells classed as naive were CD45RO-negative and positively selected for CCR7, excluding terminally differentiated effector memory CD45RA+ cells.

Source material: naive CD8+ T cells sorted from blood. The receptor comes from a man aged 18 to 35 in good health. The chain joins TRBV7-9 to TRBJ2-6, with 9 bases identical to TRBD1. Here the CDR3 reads CASSPTGGSSGANVLTF. The CDR3 nucleotides are TGTGCCAGCAGCCCGACAGGGGGGAGCTCTGGGGCCAACGTCCTGACTTTC.